These T cell receptor beta chains were read from a single sample in a study of cytomegalovirus exposure and HLA in healthy donors. Clones were sequenced by immunoSEQ multiplex PCR, and TCRdb holds only the in-frame ones, with some missing. The sample shows about 160,000 clones, 85% of them seen only once. The sequenced sample consisted of PBMCs. The receptors stem from a man younger than 35 in good health and CMV-seropositive. Both conserved end residues are part of each CDR3. D genes are given only for firm matches. Clone size is shown for a subset of rows, as once, few, many or a class of expanded clone.

TRBJ2-3,TRBD2,TRBV5-1,-,CASNSGGGGVTDTQYF,TGCGCCAGCAATTCGGGCGGGGGTGGGGTCACAGATACGCAGTATTTT
TRBJ2-7,-,TRBV27,few,CASSDPRGREQYF,TGTGCCAGCAGTGACCCCAGGGGTCGCGAGCAGTACTTC
TRBJ2-3,TRBD2,TRBV11-2,-,CASSFRIPGLAATDTQYF,TGTGCCAGCAGCTTCAGGATCCCGGGACTAGCGGCCACAGATACGCAGTATTTT
TRBJ1-6,-,TRBV4-1,once,CASSQDLTNNSPLHF,TGCGCCAGCAGCCAAGATTTGACTAACAATTCACCCCTCCACTTT
TRBJ2-7,TRBD1,TRBV5-6,once,CASSFQGVTSYEQYF,TGTGCCAGCAGCTTCCAGGGGGTTACGTCCTACGAGCAGTACTTC
TRBJ2-6,-,TRBV18,-,CASSPLSGANGLTF,TGTGCCAGCTCACCTCTATCTGGGGCCAACGGCCTGACTTTC
TRBJ2-7,-,TRBV27,-,CATHPGGSYEQYF,TGTGCCACCCACCCCGGAGGATCCTACGAGCAGTACTTC
TRBJ2-7,-,TRBV19,-,CASSIGGLSYEQYF,TGTGCCAGTAGTATAGGGGGCCTCTCCTACGAGCAGTACTTC
TRBJ2-3,-,TRBV11-3,-,CASTTRGGTDTQYF,TGTGCCAGCACCACTAGGGGGGGGACAGATACGCAGTATTTT
TRBJ2-1,-,TRBV18,-,CASSPPARGSYNEQFF,TGTGCCAGCTCACCACCGGCCAGGGGCTCCTACAATGAGCAGTTCTTC